These T cell receptor beta chains were read from a single sample in a study of tumor-infiltrating lymphocytes in primary liver carcinoma. TCRdb reprocessed the multiplex PCR reads via MiXCR and lists one record per CDR3 protein. The sample holds fewer than 350,000 distinct CDR3 sequences, approximately 60% seen once. Source material: peripheral blood. These receptors came from a man aged 40-50 years with primary liver carcinoma and hepatitis B virus infection. Both conserved end residues are part of each CDR3. D genes are given only for firm matches. Part of the rows lack a size; the others show once, few, many or a class for expanded clones.

>NA|NA|14|TRBV12-3/TRBV12-4|TRBJ1-2
CDSSLSQGAYGYTF
TGTGACAGCAGTTTATCGCAGGGCGCCTATGGCTACACCTTC
>NA|NA|15|TRBV5-1|TRBJ2-5
CASSKLVSGGETQYF
TGCGCCAGCAGTAAATTGGTTTCTGGGGGGGAGACCCAGTACTTC
>TRBD2|NA|17|TRBV4-3|TRBJ2-5
CASSQAASGRTRETQYF
TGCGCCAGCAGCCAAGCGGCCAGCGGGAGGACTCGTGAGACACAGTATTTC
>NA|NA|18|TRBV7-8|TRBJ2-4
CASSLGWRSRLGENIQCF
TGTGCCAGCAGCTTAGGGTGGCGGTCGCGTTTGGGCGAAAACATTCAGTGCTTC
>NA|NA|18|TRBV11-2|TRBJ2-1
CTSSLGVRRWDGYNEQFF
TGTACCAGCAGCTTAGGGGTACGGCGCTGGGACGGGTACAATGAGCAGTTCTTC
>NA|medium-sized|14|TRBV29-1|TRBJ1-2
CSVSLDGYYYGYTF
TGCAGCGTTTCACTTGACGGGTACTACTATGGCTACACCTTC
>TRBD2|NA|20|TRBV5-4|TRBJ2-5
CASSLAGWPGASGGQETQYF
TGTGCCAGCAGCTTGGCCGGGTGGCCCGGTGCTAGCGGAGGACAAGAGACCCAGTACTTC
>NA|NA|12|TRBV19|TRBJ2-5
CASRQAGESQYF
TGTGCCAGTCGGCAGGCTGGGGAGTCCCAGTACTTC
>NA|NA|11|TRBV6-1|TRBJ1-5
CASNERQPQHF
TGTGCCAGCAATGAGAGGCAGCCCCAGCATTTT
>NA|many|16|TRBV12-3/TRBV12-4|TRBJ1-6
CASSLRGLSYNSPLHF
TGTGCCAGCAGTCTCAGGGGTTTGTCCTATAATTCACCCCTCCACTTT
>TRBD2|many|13|TRBV12-3/TRBV12-4|TRBJ2-7
CASRLAGESGQYF
TGTGCCAGCAGACTAGCGGGAGAGTCCGGGCAGTACTTC
>NA|NA|13|TRBV12-3/TRBV12-4|TRBJ2-2
CASSDRQFGELFF
TGTGCCAGCAGTGATAGACAATTTGGGGAGCTGTTTTTT
>NA|NA|13|TRBV29-1|TRBJ1-1
CSVGQAMDTEAFF
TGCAGCGTTGGACAGGCCATGGACACTGAAGCTTTCTTT
>TRBD1|NA|15|TRBV4-2|TRBJ2-7
CASSSWDRGGHEQYF
TGTGCCAGCAGTTCCTGGGACAGGGGAGGCCACGAGCAGTACTTC